These 31 T cell receptor beta chains were all obtained from the same sample, sequenced in a study of T cell repertoires in cytomegalovirus infection. TCRdb used MiXCR to reprocess the reads, holding one entry per CDR3 protein. The table includes fewer than 900,000 distinct CDR3 sequences, 29% detected once. These receptors' targets are unknown. Sequencing used cultured CD8+ T cells from PBMCs, obtained from culture after CMV antigen stimulation. The receptors stem from a human donor in good health (CMV status not recorded). Some clones in this sample may be carry-over from other donors' samples.

This sequence joins TRBV2 and TRBJ1-2; a possible D gene is TRBD1 (5 bases). Germline assignment: CDR1 SNHLY and CDR2 FYNNEI. Trimming pared 10 bases from V and 8 bases from J, leaving 14 bases between. The CDR3 runs 11 residues. For the CDR3, the DNA is TGTGCCACTCATTCAGGGTTAGGCTACACCTTC. It translates to CATHSGLGYTF.

The chain uses TRBV18 and TRBJ1-2, with D possibly TRBD1 on 5 matching bases. Trimming left V 7 bases short and J 6 bases short, with 9 bases between. Germline loops: CDR1 KGHSH, CDR2 LQKENI. This CDR3 has 11 amino acids. The CDR3 here is CASLARDGYTF. The CDR3 nucleotides read TGTGCCAGCTTAGCCAGGGATGGCTACACCTTC.

V gene TRBV24-1 combines with J gene TRBJ2-3; D perhaps matches TRBD1 (7 bases). Trimming pared 4 bases from V and 2 bases from J, leaving 15 bases between. Germline V gene data show CDR1 as KGHDR and CDR2 as SFDVKD. This CDR3 has 16 residues. Written as DNA, the CDR3 is TGTGCCACCAGTGACCCAGGGGGGAGAGACACAGATACGCAGTATTTT. Translated: CATSDPGGRDTDTQYF.

There are many counts of this clonotype. The chain has TRBV7-8 and TRBJ1-1, with D unclear. V lost 4 bases and J lost 0, with 9 bases in between. The CDR3 covers 14 residues. Germline V gene lookup returns CDR1 SGHVS and CDR2 FQNEAQ. The CDR3 loop reads CASSSGRMNTEAFF. The DNA for the CDR3 is TGTGCCAGCAGCTCCGGTAGAATGAACACTGAAGCTTTCTTT.

This clonotype was seen ten or more times. The CDR3 is CASSPRPATDTQYF. The CDR3 DNA sequence: TGTGCCAGCAGTCCTAGGCCAGCCACAGATACGCAGTATTTT. This rearrangement joins TRBV12-3 or TRBV12-4 to TRBJ2-3; D ambiguous. Trimming shortened V by 5 bases and J by 2 bases, and 11 bases separated the two germline ends. The CDR3 loop spans 14 amino acids.

The chain is built from TRBV14 and TRBJ1-1; 9 bases line up with TRBD1. The CDR3 sequence is 15 residues long. Germline V CDR1 and CDR2: SGHDN, FVKESK. After removal of 4 bases from V and 4 bases from J, the junction contained 7 bases not matched to a gene. CDR3 sequence reads: CASSPVGTGLTEAFF. The CDR3, as DNA: TGTGCCAGCAGCCCTGTAGGGACAGGGCTCACTGAAGCTTTCTTT. The full variable domain, rest sourced from reference TRBV14 and TRBJ1-1, is EAGVTQFPSHSVIEKGQTVTLRCDPISGHDNLYWYRRVMGKEIKFLLHFVKESKQDESGMPNNRFLAERTGGTYSTLKVQPAELEDSGVYFCASSPVGTGLTEAFFGQGTRLTVV.

CDR3 in amino acids: CASSLRDREMEGYTF. In DNA, the CDR3 is TGTGCCAGCAGCCTACGGGACAGGGAGATGGAGGGCTACACCTTC. The chain recombines TRBV7-2 with TRBJ1-2, with 9 nucleotides matching TRBD1. Germline CDR1 is SGHTA and CDR2 is FQGNSA. Trimming at V came to 5 bases and at J to 8 bases, leaving 12 bases not matched to a gene. The CDR3 is 15 amino acids.

This clonotype was picked up a small number of times. The rearrangement joins TRBV28 to TRBJ2-3; D remains ambiguous. Trimming pared 3 bases from V and 1 base from J, leaving 11 bases between. This CDR3 region has 15 residues. Germline V CDR1 and CDR2: MDHEN, SYDVKM. CDR3 nucleotides: TGTGCCAGCAGTTTGGAAAAGCTTGGCACAGATACGCAGTATTTT. Translating gives CASSLEKLGTDTQYF. Based on the CDR3 plus reference TRBV28 and TRBJ2-3, the full variable domain is DVKVTQSSRYLVKRTGEKVFLECVQDMDHENMFWYRQDPGLGLRLIYFSYDVKMKEKGDIPEGYSVSREKKERFSLILESASTNQTSMYLCASSLEKLGTDTQYFGPGTRLTVL.

The chain links TRBV6-1 to TRBJ1-1; 8 bases fit TRBD1. The CDR3 runs 17 residues. The ends lost 2 bases at V and 3 bases at J; junction bases unmatched: 11. Germline V gives CDR1 MNHNS, CDR2 SASEGT. The CDR3 sequence: CASSERFQGALYTEAFF. CDR3 bases: TGTGCCAGCAGTGAACGGTTCCAGGGGGCCTTATACACTGAAGCTTTCTTT.

The chain has TRBV2 and TRBJ1-5, with D maybe TRBD1 (5 bases). This CDR3 region has 12 residues. V lost 6 bases and J 11 bases, leaving 14 bases between the germline ends. CDR1 is SNHLY and CDR2 is FYNNEI in the germline V gene. The DNA of the CDR3 is TGTGCCAGCAGAAACACCTCCAGGGCCCAGCATTTT. Amino acids: CASRNTSRAQHF.

The V call is TRBV12-3 or TRBV12-4, the J call TRBJ2-3; D is possibly TRBD1 or TRBD2 (5 bases each). Trimming removed 3 bases from V and 0 bases from J, with 10 bases in between. This CDR3 comprises 15 residues. The CDR3 loop reads CASSLGPRSTDTQYF. CDR3 bases: TGTGCCAGCAGTTTGGGACCGCGAAGCACAGATACGCAGTATTTT.

The V and J genes are TRBV25-1 and TRBJ2-7; 14 positions agree with TRBD2. Looked up from germline, CDR1 is MGHDK and CDR2 is SYGVNS. V was pared by 2 bases and J by 5 bases, with 14 bases of the junction left unmatched. This CDR3 is 19 amino acids long. The CDR3 sequence is CASSEDGPGTSGGRDEQYV. The CDR3 region has the DNA TGTGCCAGCAGTGAAGACGGACCCGGGACTAGCGGGGGACGCGACGAGCAGTACGTC.

The V call is TRBV6-2 or TRBV6-3, the J call TRBJ2-1, with 9 bases identical to TRBD1. The CDR3 is 17 residues long. Germline-derived CDR1 and CDR2 are MNHEY and SVGEGT. Germline trimming cut 2 bases from V and 4 bases from J; bases unmatched to any gene: 9. The CDR3 loop reads CASSYRRDRVRYNEQFF. The DNA for the CDR3 is TGTGCCAGCAGTTACCGCCGGGACAGGGTTAGATACAATGAGCAGTTCTTC.

This chain links TRBV6-2 or TRBV6-3 with TRBJ1-1; maybe TRBD1 (6 bases). This CDR3 contains 13 residues. V gave up 8 bases and J gave up 7 bases, with 17 bases separating them. Per the germline V gene, CDR1 is MNHEY and CDR2 is SVGEGT. This CDR3 reads CASSGLQGIEAFF. The CDR3 bases are TGTGCCAGCTCCGGGCTACAGGGAATTGAAGCTTTCTTT.

This clonotype came up once. This chain links TRBV5-8 with TRBJ2-7; D unresolved. Trimming took 2 bases from V and 2 from J, leaving 11 bases between them. The CDR3 spans 14 residues. The germline gives CDR1 SGHTS, CDR2 YDEGEE. The DNA for the CDR3 is TGTGCCAGCAGCTTTAGTTTAGGGACCTACGAGCAGTACGTC. Translated: CASSFSLGTYEQYV.

The rearrangement joins TRBV2 to TRBJ2-1, with 9 bases lining up with TRBD2. The CDR3 covers 15 residues. V dropped 5 bases and J dropped 4; count of bases not matched to a gene: 6. Germline values: CDR1 SNHLY, CDR2 FYNNEI. The chain's CDR3 is CASSLGLARYNEQFF. The CDR3 DNA reads TGTGCCAGCAGTCTAGGACTAGCGAGATACAATGAGCAGTTCTTC. The entire variable domain, with the rest obtained from reference TRBV2 and TRBJ2-1, is as follows: EPEVTQTPSHQVTQMGQEVILRCVPISNHLYFYWYRQILGQKVEFLVSFYNNEISEKSEIFDDQFSVERPDGSNFTLKIRSTKLEDSAMYFCASSLGLARYNEQFFGPGTRLTVL.

CDR3 sequence: CASSPLGHHPSYQPQHF. For the CDR3, the DNA is TGTGCCAGCAGCCCTTTAGGGCATCATCCTTCCTATCAGCCCCAGCATTTT. The genes are TRBV7-9 and TRBJ1-5; the D is unclear. V was trimmed by 5 bases and J by 5 bases, leaving 22 bases between them. Germline loops: CDR1 SEHNR, CDR2 FQNEAQ (reference sequence). The CDR3 runs 17 residues.

In its sample, this clonotype was seen a few times. The chain employs TRBV7-9 and TRBJ2-7; D gene unclear. Germline CDR1 SEHNR, CDR2 FQNEAQ (reference sequence). V lost 3 bases, J lost 5 bases, and 11 bases lay in between. The CDR3 is 13 residues long. CDR3 residues: CASSFSGSHEQYV. The CDR3 DNA sequence: TGTGCCAGCAGCTTTTCGGGCAGCCACGAGCAGTACGTC.

This clonotype appeared a few times. This chain joins TRBV4-1 and TRBJ1-4; D is perhaps TRBD1 (6 bases). CDR1 MGHRA and CDR2 YSYEKL come from the germline V gene. With 1 base removed from V and 6 bases from J, the gap between germline ends came to 12 bases. The CDR3 totals 15 residues. The CDR3 region has the DNA TGCGCCAGCAGCCAAGTCGGGGGCGATGATGAAAAACTGTTTTTT. Its protein is CASSQVGGDDEKLFF.

Here the CDR3 DNA reads TGTGCCAGCAGCCGGATGTTTGAAGCTTTCTTT. Its protein product is CASSRMFEAFF. The chain is built from TRBV28 and TRBJ1-1, with no clear D. The CDR3 is 11 amino acids. The germline CDR1 and CDR2 sequences are MDHEN and SYDVKM. V was cut by 6 bases and J by 7 bases, with 9 bases left in between.

This clonotype was seen a handful of times. The chain has TRBV12-3 or TRBV12-4 and TRBJ2-7; D perhaps matches TRBD2 (5 bases). The length of the CDR3 is 12 residues. Trimming pared 2 bases from V and 6 bases from J, leaving 8 bases between. DNA of the CDR3: TGTGCCAGCAGTTTATCTAGCTTCGAGCAGTACTTC. Protein sequence: CASSLSSFEQYF.

The CDR3, as DNA: TGTGCCAGCACCTACGGGACAGGGCTCTATGGCTACACCTTC. Translated: CASTYGTGLYGYTF. The rearrangement uses TRBV12-3 or TRBV12-4 and TRBJ1-2, with TRBD1 matching over 9 bases. The V and J ends lost 7 bases and 4 bases, in that order; junction bases with no gene match: 7. The CDR3 sequence is 14 residues long.

The J gene is TRBJ2-5, the V gene TRBV19; D uncertain. Trimming removed 5 bases from V and 1 base from J, with 14 bases in between. From germline, CDR1 is LNHDA and CDR2 SQIVND (reference sequence). The CDR3 totals 15 residues. CDR3 in DNA: TGTGCCAGTAGTGTCCGCGGTCCGATCCAAGAGACCCAGTACTTC. Amino acids: CASSVRGPIQETQYF.

This clonotype was observed at least ten times. This chain joins TRBV7-2 and TRBJ2-3; D call uncertain. Germline CDR1 SGHTA, CDR2 FQGNSA. The CDR3 is made up of 15 amino acids. The V gene lost 1 base and the J gene lost 0 bases, with 8 bases spanning the gap. CDR3 sequence: CASSLEAVSTDTQYF. The CDR3 DNA reads TGTGCCAGCAGCTTAGAGGCAGTCAGCACAGATACGCAGTATTTT.

Notes on this clonotype: A read error may produce the germline difference seen at one junction end. V and J are TRBV6-1 and TRBJ1-6, with D uncertain. The CDR3 has 14 amino acids. CDR1 and CDR2 (germline): MNHNS, SASEGT. The CDR3: CASSNSGWDSHLHF. The CDR3, as DNA: TGTGCCAGCAGTAATTCGGGGTGGGATTCACACCTCCACTTT.

J is TRBJ2-3 and V is TRBV4-2, with 10 bases matching TRBD1. V shed 3 bases, J shed 4 bases, and the junction held 1 base outside the gene matches. This CDR3 comprises 14 residues. CDR1 LGHNA and CDR2 YNFKEQ come from the germline V gene. The CDR3 DNA follows: TGTGCCAGCAGCCACGGGACAGGGGCAGATACGCAGTATTTT. It specifies CASSHGTGADTQYF.

The chain is built from TRBV6-2 or TRBV6-3 and TRBJ2-7; 10 bases are a match to TRBD1. Germline CDR1 reads MNHEY; CDR2 reads SVGEGT. J gave up 3 bases and V 5 bases, and 7 bases lay outside the gene matches. The CDR3 contains 15 residues. CDR3 sequence (DNA): TGTGCCAGCAGTCCCTCCGGGACAGGGGACTACGAGCAGTACGTC. Residues: CASSPSGTGDYEQYV.

Many counts were recorded for this clonotype. This chain uses TRBV12-5 with TRBJ2-2; D is perhaps TRBD1 or TRBD2 (7 bases each). CDR1 and CDR2 (germline): LGHNT, FRNRAP. The CDR3 length is 17 residues. V shed 2 bases and J shed 5 bases, with 18 bases lying between them. The CDR3 DNA follows: TGTGCTAGTGGTTTGCACCTACGACAGGGAGGGACCGGGGAGCTGTTTTTT. Translation gives CASGLHLRQGGTGELFF.

The table lists this clonotype with a few counts. The chain is built from TRBV6-2 or TRBV6-3 and TRBJ1-2; 8 bases align to TRBD1. V was pared by 6 bases and J by 8 bases, with 20 bases of the junction left unmatched. Germline CDR1 MNHEY, CDR2 SVGEGT. The CDR3 length is 17 residues. CDR3 sequence (DNA): TGTGCCAGCAGCACACCCTACTCGACAGGGGTAGGAGACGGCTACACCTTC. Protein: CASSTPYSTGVGDGYTF.

The chain joins TRBV6-2 or TRBV6-3 to TRBJ1-6; D unclear. Deletions cut 11 bases from V and 2 bases from J, with 16 bases between. Looked up from germline, CDR1 is MNHEY and CDR2 is SVGEGT. CDR3 length equals 15 residues. CDR3 in amino acids: CAAGWREAYNSPLHF. CDR3 sequence (DNA): TGTGCCGCAGGTTGGAGGGAAGCCTATAATTCACCCCTCCACTTT.

A few counts support this clonotype. V and J are TRBV7-9 and TRBJ2-6, with a tentative D call TRBD1 (5 bases). Trimming took off 8 bases at V and 3 bases at J, with 8 bases between the two ends. CDR3 length equals 13 residues. Germline V gene data show CDR1 as SEHNR and CDR2 as FQNEAQ (reference sequence). The DNA of the CDR3 is TGTGCCAGCCCAGGGCGTGGGGCCAACGTCCTGACTTTC. It translates to CASPGRGANVLTF.